The clone carrying this T cell receptor beta chain was picked up many times. The antigen is undetermined. TCRdb re-called the RT-PCR reads with MiXCR, one entry per CDR3 protein. Here the sample spans 630,000 or so distinct CDR3 sequences, more than 15% being singletons. This specimen belongs to a study of response to subunit inactivated influenza vaccine. Broader study findings: Only a handful of new T cells, the authors suggested, are recruited with each seasonal influenza vaccination.

CDR3 size: 13 residues. Trimming stripped 2 bases from V and 5 bases from J, with 6 bases between. Germline values: CDR1 MNHEY, CDR2 SVGEGT. The receptor comes from a man between 45 and 60 years old who received an inactivated influenza vaccine. The rearrangement links TRBV6-2 or TRBV6-3 to TRBJ2-2; D call uncertain. Here the sequenced sample was PBMCs from blood, taken roughly 13 days after vaccination. Here the CDR3 reads CASSYLRTGELFF. The CDR3 DNA sequence: TGTGCCAGCAGTTACCTTCGTACCGGGGAGCTGTTTTTT.